This TCR beta chain was sequenced during a study of post-analysis software for immune sequencing data. As for the study in general: Both relapsing-remitting and secondary progressive multiple sclerosis featured among the disease courses, as did progressive-relapsing multiple sclerosis.

As concerns this clonotype: Antigen unknown.

Tagging with unique molecular identifiers was a feature of the TCR beta cDNA libraries. TCRdb processed the PCR reads anew with MiXCR; each CDR3 protein has one entry. The sample consists of hundreds of thousands of distinct CDR3 sequences, 25% to 30% of them appearing once. Overall study findings and caveats: Comparison of patients with controls showed five or six TRBV segments more frequent in patients, TRBV5-6, TRBV5-1 and TRBV20-1 among them.

Germline V gene lookup returns CDR1 MNHEY and CDR2 SVGAGI. The CDR3 extends over 15 amino acids. Trimming removed 2 bases from V and 14 bases from J; junction bases left unmatched: 15. This sequence was found in a girl between 10 and 17 years old with multiple sclerosis. This chain links TRBV6-5 with TRBJ2-1, with 7 bases that match TRBD2. Sequencing used blood. DNA of the CDR3: TGTGCCAGCAGTTACCCAGGGACTACGGGGTATGAAGAGTTCTTC. The encoded protein is CASSYPGTTGYEEFF.